One and the same sample provided the 16 T cell receptor beta chains below, sequenced in a study of blood T cell repertoires in COVID-19. Clones were sequenced by immunoSEQ multiplex PCR, and TCRdb holds only the in-frame ones, with some missing. Among around 130,000 clones listed, around 77% were seen once. The sample taken for sequencing was peripheral blood. These receptors were taken from a human donor in a cohort sampled during active COVID-19.

This clone was observed a single time. This chain connects TRBV7-8 to TRBJ1-1; D gene ambiguous. The CDR3 length is 19 residues. Germline CDR1 SGHVS, CDR2 FQNEAQ. The V end lost 1 base, the J end lost 1 base, and 22 bases lay between the germline ends. CDR3 region: CASSLGRVGMTLGNTEAFF. The CDR3 bases are TGTGCCAGCAGCTTAGGGCGGGTAGGGATGACCTTAGGGAACACTGAAGCTTTCTTT.

The table lists this clone with a count of one. CDR3 nucleotide sequence: TGTGCCAGCAGTTTATCCGGACAGGGTCGGACTGAAGCTTTCTTT. Protein sequence: CASSLSGQGRTEAFF. The V and J genes are TRBV28 and TRBJ1-1; 8 bases align to TRBD1. The ends lost 1 base at V and 5 bases at J; junction bases unmatched: 6. Germline V gene lookup returns CDR1 MDHEN and CDR2 SYDVKM. The CDR3 extends over 15 amino acids.

The chain couples TRBV6-6 to TRBJ2-2; TRBD1 is a possible D gene (6 bases). Deletions cut 7 bases from V and 1 base from J, with 13 bases between. The CDR3 contains 15 residues. Germline CDR1 MNHNY, CDR2 SVGAGI (reference sequence). This CDR3 is CASIPLQGNTGELFF. The CDR3 DNA sequence: TGTGCCAGCATACCTCTACAGGGGAACACCGGGGAGCTGTTTTTT.

The rearrangement links TRBV6-5 to TRBJ2-7, with 11 bases aligning to TRBD1. This CDR3 contains 15 residues. V trimming: 6 bases; J trimming: 5 bases; junction bases outside the gene matches: 9. The germline gives CDR1 MNHEY, CDR2 SVGAGI. CDR3 DNA sequence: TGTGCCAGCAGGGACCCGGGACAGGGGGTCCACGAGCAGTACTTC. Translated, it gives CASRDPGQGVHEQYF.

This clone was seen many times. This chain joins TRBV6-6 and TRBJ1-5; TRBD1 aligns across 8 bases. The CDR3 runs to 16 residues. The V and J ends lost 2 bases and 5 bases, in that order; junction bases with no gene match: 8. Germline V gives CDR1 MNHNY, CDR2 SVGAGI (reference sequence). CDR3 sequence: CASSYHRGKGDQPQHF. CDR3 nucleotide sequence: TGTGCCAGCAGTTACCACAGGGGGAAAGGGGATCAGCCCCAGCATTTT.

This clone was counted once. The chain has TRBV7-2 and TRBJ2-5, with 8 bases identical to TRBD2. The CDR3 spans 16 residues. V lost 5 bases, J lost 5 bases, and 13 bases stayed unmatched. CDR1 and CDR2 (germline): SGHTA, FQGNSA. This chain's CDR3 is CASSPSAGALPETQYF. The CDR3, as DNA: TGTGCCAGCAGCCCCTCAGCGGGGGCGCTCCCGGAGACCCAGTACTTC.

Details on this clone: This CDR3 is also generated by other DNA sequences in the sample. The genes are TRBV3-1 (or the pseudogene TRBV3-2) and TRBJ1-1, with 9 positions matching TRBD1. Germline CDR1 is LGHDT and CDR2 is YNNKEL (reference sequence). The V and J ends lost 2 bases and 5 bases, in that order; junction bases with no gene match: 6. CDR3 length: 15 residues. The DNA of the CDR3 is TGTGCCAGCAGCCAAACCGGACAGGGGAGGACTGAAGCTTTCTTT. Its translation is CASSQTGQGRTEAFF.

J is TRBJ1-5 and V is TRBV6-5; 7 bases match TRBD1. J gave up 2 bases and V 6 bases, and 7 bases lay outside the gene matches. The germline V gene has CDR1 MNHEY and CDR2 SVGAGI. CDR3 length equals 15 residues. DNA of the CDR3: TGTGCCAGCAGCCGAACAGGGGCTGGCAATCAGCCCCAGCATTTT. Encoded protein: CASSRTGAGNQPQHF.

V is TRBV7-9 and J is TRBJ2-3, with TRBD2 matching 7 bases. Trimming took 2 bases from V and 0 from J; bases not matched to a gene: 11. The length of the CDR3 is 18 residues. Germline CDR1 SEHNR, CDR2 FQNEAQ (reference sequence). The chain's CDR3 is CASSLKKSLAESTDTQYF. The CDR3 DNA reads as TGTGCCAGCAGCTTAAAGAAGTCCCTAGCGGAGAGCACAGATACGCAGTATTTT.

This clone is a singleton in its sample. The rearrangement links TRBV30 to TRBJ1-2; a possible D gene is TRBD1 (5 bases). Trimming took 0 bases from V and 2 from J, leaving 13 bases between them. The CDR3 totals 15 residues. Germline-derived CDR1 and CDR2 are GTSNPN and SVGIG (reference sequence). The CDR3 bases are TGTGCCTGGAGTGTACGAGGCAGGGCAAACTATGGCTACACCTTC. It translates to CAWSVRGRANYGYTF.

The chain employs TRBV5-1 and TRBJ2-1; D may be TRBD2 (6 bases). This CDR3 region has 15 residues. Trimming cost V 0 bases and J 7 bases, with 14 bases left between them. Germline assignment: CDR1 SGHRS and CDR2 YFSETQ. CDR3 sequence reads: CASSLGTGVGNEQFF. Written as DNA, the CDR3 is TGCGCCAGCAGCTTGGGAACGGGGGTTGGGAATGAGCAGTTCTTC. Based on the CDR3 plus reference TRBV5-1 and TRBJ2-1, the full variable domain is KAGVTQTPRYLIKTRGQQVTLSCSPISGHRSVSWYQQTPGQGLQFLFEYFSETQRNKGNFPGRFSGRQFSNSRSEMNVSTLELGDSALYLCASSLGTGVGNEQFFGPGTRLTVL.

The chain employs TRBV5-1 and TRBJ2-3, with TRBD2 matching over 9 bases. CDR1 SGHRS and CDR2 YFSETQ come from the germline V gene. V shed 3 bases and J 3 bases; nucleotides not matched to a gene: 8. This CDR3 comprises 16 residues. Here the CDR3 reads CASSSRVSGGTDTQYF. As DNA, the CDR3 is TGCGCCAGCAGCTCCCGGGTTAGCGGGGGAACAGATACGCAGTATTTT. The complete variable domain, with remaining parts taken from reference TRBV5-1 and TRBJ2-3, reads KAGVTQTPRYLIKTRGQQVTLSCSPISGHRSVSWYQQTPGQGLQFLFEYFSETQRNKGNFPGRFSGRQFSNSRSEMNVSTLELGDSALYLCASSSRVSGGTDTQYFGPGTRLTVL.

In this sample, this clone turned up a few times. The chain recombines TRBV4-1 with TRBJ2-6; 7 nucleotides line up with TRBD1. The ends lost 0 bases at V and 6 bases at J; junction bases unmatched: 14. The CDR3 totals 19 residues. CDR1 is MGHRA, CDR2 YSYEKL, per germline. CDR3 sequence reads: CASSQDLDRALPEANVLTF. CDR3 DNA: TGCGCCAGCAGCCAAGACCTCGACAGGGCCCTACCCGAGGCCAACGTCCTGACTTTC.

The chain carries TRBV6-5 and TRBJ1-1; 7 bases are a match to TRBD1. The V gene end was trimmed by 8 bases and the J gene end by 4 bases; junction bases not matched to a gene: 10. The germline CDR1 and CDR2 sequences are MNHEY and SVGAGI. The CDR3 consists of 14 residues. CDR3 nucleotide sequence: TGTGCCAGCGCCCCATTAGACAGGGCCACTGAAGCTTTCTTT. The encoded protein is CASAPLDRATEAFF.

The chain carries TRBV19 and TRBJ2-2; the D gene is possibly TRBD1 (6 bases). Germline V gene lookup returns CDR1 LNHDA and CDR2 SQIVND (reference sequence). The CDR3 is 16 amino acids. The V gene lost 6 bases and the J gene lost 4 bases, with 18 bases spanning the gap. CDR3 sequence reads: CASSSFLGHLTGELFF. In nucleotides, the CDR3 is TGTGCCAGTAGCTCGTTTTTGGGACATCTCACCGGGGAGCTGTTTTTT.

This rearrangement joins TRBV24-1 to TRBJ1-2, with TRBD1 matching over 7 bases. CDR1 and CDR2 (germline): KGHDR, SFDVKD. The CDR3 spans 14 residues. J was trimmed by 4 bases and V by 3 bases; bases with no gene match: 4. CDR3 residues: CATSDTGQIYGYTF. The DNA of the CDR3 is TGTGCCACCAGTGATACGGGACAGATCTATGGCTACACCTTC.